What follows are 11 T cell receptor beta chains derived from one specimen sequenced in a study of T cell responses to AZD1222 COVID-19 vaccine (dated by TCRdb to the early 2020s). Library preparation employed the immunoSEQ multiplex PCR assay. Imported from immuneACCESS, the table was reduced by TCRdb to in-frame sequences with V and J called. These copies leave out some clones; in studies compared against another copy, an unresolved V gene accounts for under half, and the cause of the remainder is not known. Within this sample are roughly 180,000 clones, with approximately 89% of them counted one time only. The ten top clones hold under 4% of the sample. What this sample's time point label stands for: about 28 days (+/-7) after the second vaccine dose. This specimen consisted of peripheral blood, obtained 28 days after the second AZD1222 dose. These receptors were obtained from an adult who received the AZD1222 COVID-19 vaccine.

The CDR3 DNA is TGTGCCAGCAGCTTGGGGCCCTGGCGCGCGGGGGCTGATCAGCCCCAGCATTTT. Translation: CASSLGPWRAGADQPQHF. This chain uses TRBV5-4 with TRBJ1-5; D perhaps matches TRBD1 (6 bases). There are 18 residues in the CDR3. Germline V gene sequence: CDR1 SGHNT, CDR2 YYREEE (reference sequence). The V gene lost 0 bases and the J gene lost 5 bases, with 21 bases spanning the gap.

J is TRBJ1-1 and V is TRBV15; D is uncertain. Trimming removed 2 bases from V and 4 bases from J, with 8 bases in between. The CDR3 loop spans 13 amino acids. Germline V CDR1 and CDR2: LNHNV, YYDKDF (reference sequence). In nucleotides, the CDR3 is TGTGCCACCAGCAGAATCCTTGGCACTGAAGCTTTCTTT. Its protein is CATSRILGTEAFF.

The chain joins TRBV18 to TRBJ1-5, with a possible D match to TRBD1 (6 bases). The CDR3 is 14 residues long. V was cut by 0 bases and J by 7 bases, with 10 bases left in between. From germline, CDR1 is KGHSH and CDR2 LQKENI. CDR3 bases: TGTGCCAGCTCACCACCTGGGGGCGGCCAGCCCCAGCATTTT. It encodes CASSPPGGGQPQHF.

The chain carries TRBV28 and TRBJ1-5; D gene unclear. V lost 5 bases and J 5 bases, leaving 19 bases between the germline ends. The CDR3 runs to 16 residues. Per germline, CDR1 MDHEN and CDR2 SYDVKM. The CDR3 sequence: CASSTALREGYQPQHF. The DNA of the CDR3 is TGTGCCAGCAGTACGGCCCTGAGGGAGGGCTATCAGCCCCAGCATTTT. Combining the CDR3 with reference TRBV28 and TRBJ1-5 gives the whole variable domain DVKVTQSSRYLVKRTGEKVFLECVQDMDHENMFWYRQDPGLGLRLIYFSYDVKMKEKGDIPEGYSVSREKKERFSLILESASTNQTSMYLCASSTALREGYQPQHFGDGTRLSIL.

This sequence joins TRBV6-4 and TRBJ2-3; D may be TRBD1 or TRBD2 (6 bases each). CDR3 length: 15 amino acids. From germline, CDR1 is MRHNA and CDR2 SNTAGT. The V gene lost 0 bases and the J gene lost 2 bases, with 9 bases spanning the gap. In DNA form, the CDR3 reads TGTGCCAGCAGTGACTCCTGGGGGGCCACAGATACGCAGTATTTT. It codes for CASSDSWGATDTQYF.

The rearrangement joins TRBV11-2 to TRBJ1-5, with D unresolved. Germline CDR1 and CDR2: SGHAT and FQNNGV. Between the trimmed V and J ends, which lost 3 bases and 6 bases, there was a span of 9 bases. This CDR3 comprises 13 residues. Here the CDR3 DNA reads TGTGCCAGCAGCTTTGGCGGCCTTCAGCCCCAGCATTTT. Protein sequence: CASSFGGLQPQHF.

V gene TRBV5-1 combines with J gene TRBJ2-3, with 9 bases that match TRBD2. Germline CDR1 and CDR2: SGHRS and YFSETQ. This CDR3 is 16 amino acids long. J was trimmed by 0 bases and V by 1 base; bases with no gene match: 3. The CDR3 sequence: CASSLLAGISTDTQYF. The CDR3 coding sequence is TGCGCCAGCAGCTTGCTAGCGGGGATTAGCACAGATACGCAGTATTTT.

The chain uses TRBV6-5 and TRBJ2-2; D remains unclear. Germline lookup yields CDR1 MNHEY and CDR2 SVGAGI. V was pared by 7 bases and J by 7 bases, with 10 bases between. The CDR3 has 12 amino acids. The CDR3, as DNA: TGTGCCAGCACACCCCTGGGCGGGGAGCTGTTTTTT. It yields the protein CASTPLGGELFF.

The genes are TRBV6-5 and TRBJ1-1, with D tentatively TRBD1 (5 bases). The CDR3 is made up of 13 amino acids. The germline V and J ends were trimmed by 2 bases and 4 bases, with 8 bases remaining between them. CDR1 is MNHEY, CDR2 SVGAGI, per germline. The CDR3 DNA is TGTGCCAGCAGTTACCGGGGGTTCACTGAAGCTTTCTTT. As protein: CASSYRGFTEAFF.

The V gene is TRBV5-4, the J gene TRBJ2-1; TRBD2 matches 11 bases. V was clipped by 4 bases and J by 8 bases; unmatched bases: 11. The germline V gene has CDR1 SGHNT and CDR2 YYREEE (reference sequence). This CDR3 is built from 16 residues. CDR3 DNA: TGTGCCAGCAGCCGCTTACTAGCGGGAGTATCGCATGAGCAGTTCTTC. It encodes CASSRLLAGVSHEQFF.

V gene TRBV6-5 combines with J gene TRBJ2-5; a possible D gene is TRBD2 (5 bases). This CDR3 spans 13 amino acids. In germline, CDR1 is MNHEY, CDR2 SVGAGI. Trimming pared 3 bases from V and 5 bases from J, leaving 10 bases between. CDR3 nucleotides: TGTGCCAGCAGTTATGCGGGTTCGGAGACCCAGTACTTC. Translation gives CASSYAGSETQYF.